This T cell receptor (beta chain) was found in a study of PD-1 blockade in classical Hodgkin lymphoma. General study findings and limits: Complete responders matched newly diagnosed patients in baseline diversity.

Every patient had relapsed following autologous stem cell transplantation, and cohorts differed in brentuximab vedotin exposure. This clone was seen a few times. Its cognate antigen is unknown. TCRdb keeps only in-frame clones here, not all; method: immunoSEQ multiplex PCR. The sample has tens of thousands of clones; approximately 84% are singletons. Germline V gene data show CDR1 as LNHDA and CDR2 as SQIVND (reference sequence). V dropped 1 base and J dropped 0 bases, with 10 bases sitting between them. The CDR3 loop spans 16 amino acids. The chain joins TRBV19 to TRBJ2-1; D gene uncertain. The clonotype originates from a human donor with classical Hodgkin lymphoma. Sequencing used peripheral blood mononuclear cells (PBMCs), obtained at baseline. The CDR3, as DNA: TGTGCCAGTAGTATAGGGGTGGAGAGCTCCTACAATGAGCAGTTCTTC. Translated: CASSIGVESSYNEQFF.